The 14 T cell receptor beta chains below were found in one sample sequenced in a study of OX40 agonist ivuxolimab in advanced cancers. The repertoire was sequenced with immunoSEQ multiplex PCR; TCRdb's copy has only in-frame clones and lacks some. The repertoire holds 55,000 to 75,000 clones, with around 86% as singletons. The sequencing used CD4+ or CD8+ T cells sorted from blood, collected in a trial of the OX40 agonist ivuxolimab. These receptors were taken from an adult with an advanced solid tumor such as melanoma, head and neck, liver or kidney cancer.

This chain uses TRBV19 with TRBJ2-2; unclear D gene. Germline CDR1 reads LNHDA; CDR2 reads SQIVND (reference sequence). V was shortened by 6 bases and J by 9 bases, with 11 bases between the two germline ends. The CDR3 length is 12 residues. CDR3 loop: CASRPAGRELFF. The CDR3 DNA is TGTGCCAGTAGACCCGCCGGACGGGAGCTGTTTTTT.

This clone occurred once. The J gene is TRBJ2-2, the V gene TRBV7-6; 10 nucleotides agree with TRBD2. V shed 6 bases, J shed 1 base, and the junction held 8 bases outside the gene matches. This CDR3 has 17 residues. CDR1 SGHVS and CDR2 FNYEAQ come from the germline V gene. CDR3 nucleotides: TGTGCCAGCAGTCCTCTAGCGGGAGACCTGAACACCGGGGAGCTGTTTTTT. Encoded protein: CASSPLAGDLNTGELFF.

The J gene is TRBJ2-7, the V gene TRBV19, with 7 nucleotides matching TRBD2. The germline CDR1 and CDR2 sequences are LNHDA and SQIVND (reference sequence). This CDR3 spans 14 amino acids. V trimming: 5 bases; J trimming: 0 bases; junction bases outside the gene matches: 4. In DNA form, the CDR3 reads TGTGCCAGTAGTCTAGGCGGGAGCTCCTACGAGCAGTACTTC. This translates into CASSLGGSSYEQYF.

The rearrangement links TRBV7-2 to TRBJ2-7, with TRBD2 matching 11 bases. Germline lookup yields CDR1 SGHTA and CDR2 FQGNSA. The V and J ends lost 5 bases and 4 bases, in that order; junction bases with no gene match: 7. The CDR3 loop spans 15 amino acids. The CDR3 loop reads CASSQTSGSSYEQYF. The CDR3 bases are TGTGCCAGCAGCCAAACTAGCGGGAGTTCGTACGAGCAGTACTTC.

The J gene is TRBJ2-3, the V gene TRBV7-9; a weak D match, TRBD1 (7 bases). This CDR3 has 15 residues. With 4 bases removed from V and 1 base from J, the gap between germline ends came to 12 bases. The germline CDR1 and CDR2 sequences are SEHNR and FQNEAQ (reference sequence). The CDR3 nucleotides read TGTGCCAGCAGCTCTCAGGGGGGAGGCACAGATACGCAGTATTTT. Translated: CASSSQGGGTDTQYF.

The rearrangement joins TRBV6-6 to TRBJ1-5; no reliable D call. Deletions cut 0 bases from V and 1 base from J, with 10 bases between. Germline values: CDR1 MNHNY, CDR2 SVGAGI (reference sequence). This CDR3 is built from 16 residues. The CDR3, as DNA: TGTGCCAGCAGTTACTCGATTAACCCCAGCAATCAGCCCCAGCATTTT. Protein: CASSYSINPSNQPQHF.

The genes are TRBV29-1 and TRBJ2-3; TRBD2 aligns across 9 bases. V was pared by 4 bases and J by 0 bases, with 5 bases of the junction left unmatched. The CDR3 is 15 amino acids. Germline CDR1 and CDR2: SQVTM and ANQGSEA. The CDR3 nucleotides are TGCAGCGTTGTCCTAGCGGGGCCTAGCACAGATACGCAGTATTTT. Translating gives CSVVLAGPSTDTQYF.

This clone was observed a single time. This chain joins TRBV6-1 and TRBJ2-5; D uncertain. Germline CDR1 reads MNHNS; CDR2 reads SASEGT. The CDR3 length is 14 residues. V was cut by 4 bases and J by 0 bases, with 9 bases left in between. CDR3 in DNA: TGTGCCAGCAGTGGCTACGTGTACCAAGAGACCCAGTACTTC. Residues: CASSGYVYQETQYF.

In its sample, this clone was seen once. The V gene is TRBV10-2, the J gene TRBJ2-7; 10 bases map to TRBD2. The CDR3 extends over 16 amino acids. Trimming at V came to 3 bases and at J to 0 bases, leaving 5 bases not matched to a gene. Per the germline V gene, CDR1 is WSHSY and CDR2 is SAAADI. CDR3 coding DNA: TGCGCCAGCAGTGACCCTGCTAGCGGGAGCTCCTACGAGCAGTACTTC. Its protein is CASSDPASGSSYEQYF.

This chain joins TRBV20-1 and TRBJ2-5; no firm D call. V was shortened by 1 base and J by 4 bases, with 4 bases between the two germline ends. The CDR3 totals 11 residues. CDR1 is DFQATT, CDR2 SNEGSKA, per germline (reference sequence). The CDR3 sequence is CSARGGETQYF. In DNA form, the CDR3 reads TGCAGTGCTAGAGGAGGAGAGACCCAGTACTTC.

In its sample, this clone was seen once. The chain joins TRBV6-6 to TRBJ1-5, with a tentative D call TRBD1 (6 bases). V was shortened by 10 bases and J by 0 bases, with 10 bases between the two germline ends. The germline CDR1 and CDR2 sequences are MNHNY and SVGAGI (reference sequence). This CDR3 region has 13 residues. The CDR3 loop reads CATRTVSNQPQHF. The CDR3 DNA sequence: TGTGCCACCCGGACAGTTAGCAATCAGCCCCAGCATTTT.

V is TRBV19 and J is TRBJ1-5, with 7 bases matching TRBD1. The CDR3 has 15 residues. The germline V gene has CDR1 LNHDA and CDR2 SQIVND (reference sequence). Losses at the gene ends were 5 bases for V and 0 bases for J; bases not matched to a gene: 4. The CDR3 DNA follows: TGTGCCAGTAGTTGGGACAGTCTTAGCAATCAGCCCCAGCATTTT. Its translation: CASSWDSLSNQPQHF. Full variable domain (outside the CDR3, taken from reference TRBV19 and TRBJ1-5): DGGITQSPKYLFRKEGQNVTLSCEQNLNHDAMYWYRQDPGQGLRLIYYSQIVNDFQKGDIAEGYSVSREKKESFPLTVTSAQKNPTAFYLCASSWDSLSNQPQHFGDGTRLSIL.

CDR3 amino acids: CASIWVDRLSYTGELFF. The CDR3, as DNA: TGTGCCAGCATCTGGGTGGACAGGCTCTCCTACACCGGGGAGCTGTTTTTT. This rearrangement joins TRBV6-4 to TRBJ2-2, with 7 positions matching TRBD1. Trimming cost V 7 bases and J 3 bases; bases outside gene matches: 14. Germline CDR1 is MRHNA and CDR2 is SNTAGT. This CDR3 has 17 residues.

The rearrangement uses TRBV5-6 and TRBJ1-2; possibly TRBD1 for D (6 bases). There are 16 residues in the CDR3. CDR1 and CDR2 (germline): SGHDT, YYEEEE. V was clipped by 3 bases and J by 4 bases, with 19 bases between them. CDR3 nucleotides: TGTGCCAGCAGCTCCCGTATCATCAGGGGCGGCTATGGCTACACCTTC. As protein: CASSSRIIRGGYGYTF.